The 20 T cell receptor beta chains below were found in one sample sequenced in a study of blood T cell repertoires in COVID-19. Measured with immunoSEQ multiplex PCR; TCRdb has only the in-frame clones, and not every one. The sample has almost 400,000 clones; around 87% are singletons. What was sequenced was peripheral blood. These receptors all come from an older woman with COVID-19, enrolled during active disease.

In its sample, this clone was seen a few times. This chain uses TRBV7-9 with TRBJ1-1; no firm D call. The CDR3 has 11 amino acids. Germline CDR1 reads SEHNR; CDR2 reads FQNEAQ (reference sequence). V was trimmed by 8 bases and J by 5 bases, leaving 9 bases between them. For the CDR3, the DNA is TGTGCCAGCTTTTTCGGTACTGAAGCTTTCTTT. It encodes CASFFGTEAFF.

The chain combines TRBV3-1 (or the pseudogene TRBV3-2) with TRBJ2-2; maybe TRBD2 (6 bases). CDR3 size: 16 residues. The V gene's germline CDR1 is LGHDT and CDR2 YNNKEL (reference sequence). V shed 4 bases and J shed 6 bases, with 18 bases lying between them. The CDR3 DNA follows: TGTGCCAGCAGCCTTCCCGGGGCAGGGAGGTCCGGGGAGCTGTTTTTT. Translation gives CASSLPGAGRSGELFF.

This chain uses TRBV7-2 with TRBJ2-7, with TRBD2 matching over 8 bases. This CDR3 is built from 16 residues. Looked up from germline, CDR1 is SGHTA and CDR2 is FQGNSA. V dropped 0 bases and J dropped 5; count of bases not matched to a gene: 9. This chain's CDR3 is CASSLAGGLAGHEQYF. The CDR3, as DNA: TGTGCCAGCAGCTTAGCGGGCGGTCTAGCGGGCCACGAGCAGTACTTC.

The chain has TRBV7-2 and TRBJ2-7; 7 bases map to TRBD1. The CDR3 consists of 14 residues. The V and J ends lost 5 bases and 2 bases, in that order; junction bases with no gene match: 6. Germline-derived CDR1 and CDR2 are SGHTA and FQGNSA. In nucleotides, the CDR3 is TGTGCCAGCAGCCAGAAGGGGGCCGCCTACGAGCAGTACTTC. It encodes CASSQKGAAYEQYF. Looking up the rest from reference TRBV7-2 and TRBJ2-7 gives the full variable domain: GAGVSQSPSNKVTEKGKDVELRCDPISGHTALYWYRQSLGQGLEFLIYFQGNSAPDKSGLPSDRFSAERTGGSVSTLTIQRTQQEDSAVYLCASSQKGAAYEQYFGPGTRLTVT.

This clone was recorded only once. This chain uses TRBV19 with TRBJ1-6; 7 nucleotides line up with TRBD1. J was trimmed by 10 bases and V by 6 bases; bases with no gene match: 12. CDR1 and CDR2 (germline): LNHDA, SQIVND (reference sequence). The CDR3 length is 15 residues. The CDR3 here is CASSTTGLGGSPLHF. The CDR3 DNA sequence: TGTGCCAGTAGCACGACAGGGCTGGGCGGCTCACCCCTCCACTTT.

The chain uses TRBV5-1 and TRBJ2-1; 15 bases agree with TRBD2. Trimming took 7 bases from V and 2 from J; bases not matched to a gene: 4. The length of the CDR3 is 16 residues. Germline-derived CDR1 and CDR2 are SGHRS and YFSETQ. The CDR3 DNA reads TGCGCCAGCCGGACTAGCGGGGGGGCCGCCTACAATGAGCAGTTCTTC. Encoded protein: CASRTSGGAAYNEQFF.

This clone appeared a few times. The V call is TRBV9, the J call TRBJ1-1; D gene uncertain. Trimming removed 0 bases from V and 3 bases from J, with 9 bases in between. This CDR3 has 14 residues. In germline, CDR1 is SGDLS, CDR2 YYNGEE. The CDR3 sequence is CASSVARPYTEAFF. CDR3 DNA sequence: TGTGCCAGCAGCGTAGCCAGGCCTTACACTGAAGCTTTCTTT.

The chain employs TRBV7-8 and TRBJ1-5; D gene ambiguous. CDR3 size: 13 residues. Germline values: CDR1 SGHVS, CDR2 FQNEAQ. Trimming pared 3 bases from V and 3 bases from J, leaving 6 bases between. The CDR3 nucleotides are TGTGCCAGCAGCTTCTCTAACAATCAGCCCCAGCATTTT. Its translation is CASSFSNNQPQHF.

The rearrangement uses TRBV19 and TRBJ2-1, with 7 bases matching TRBD2. The germline V gene encodes CDR1 LNHDA and CDR2 SQIVND (reference sequence). This CDR3 has 14 amino acids. With 1 base clipped from V and 8 bases from J, the junction kept 5 bases outside the gene matches. CDR3 sequence reads: CASSIGAGRDEQFF. CDR3 DNA sequence: TGTGCCAGTAGTATAGGGGCGGGGAGGGATGAGCAGTTCTTC.

V is TRBV12-3 or TRBV12-4 and J is TRBJ1-2; D gene uncertain. Trimming left V 3 bases short and J 5 bases short, with 10 bases between. The CDR3 runs 13 residues. CDR3 amino acids: CASSLAERYGYTF. The CDR3 nucleotides read TGTGCCAGCAGTTTGGCGGAACGGTATGGCTACACCTTC.

This rearrangement joins TRBV4-2 to TRBJ1-2; D perhaps matches TRBD1 (5 bases). V was clipped by 4 bases and J by 8 bases, with 20 bases between them. The germline V gene encodes CDR1 LGHNA and CDR2 YNFKEQ. The CDR3 has 15 residues. This CDR3 reads CASSLGGSLGWGYTF. The CDR3 nucleotides are TGTGCCAGCAGCCTCGGGGGGAGCCTCGGGTGGGGCTACACCTTC.

The J gene is TRBJ2-1, the V gene TRBV13; TRBD1 aligns across 7 bases. The CDR3 consists of 15 residues. J was trimmed by 6 bases and V by 4 bases; bases with no gene match: 9. The V gene's germline CDR1 is PRHDT and CDR2 FYEKMQ (reference sequence). The CDR3: CASSSYRDRSNEQFF. The CDR3 nucleotides are TGTGCCAGCAGCTCATACAGGGACAGAAGCAATGAGCAGTTCTTC.

This chain links TRBV11-2 with TRBJ2-3; 7 bases align to TRBD2. Per germline, CDR1 SGHAT and CDR2 FQNNGV. After removal of 5 bases from V and 0 bases from J, the junction contained 5 bases not matched to a gene. This CDR3 is 15 amino acids long. CDR3 protein: CASSPTGGSTDTQYF. CDR3 sequence (DNA): TGTGCCAGCAGCCCAACCGGGGGGAGCACAGATACGCAGTATTTT.

The chain recombines TRBV28 with TRBJ2-5; 8 bases match TRBD2. Germline V gives CDR1 MDHEN, CDR2 SYDVKM. V shed 3 bases and J 4 bases; nucleotides not matched to a gene: 7. The CDR3 is 15 residues long. The CDR3: CASSFSGLDGETQYF. Written as DNA, the CDR3 is TGTGCCAGCAGTTTTTCGGGACTAGACGGAGAGACCCAGTACTTC.

This clone was seen just once. The chain couples TRBV10-1 to TRBJ2-3; maybe TRBD1 (5 bases). CDR3 length: 14 amino acids. The germline V gene encodes CDR1 WNHNN and CDR2 SYGVQD (reference sequence). V lost 2 bases to trimming and J lost 5 bases, with 11 bases between them. CDR3 residues: CASSETQGGDTQYF. The CDR3 nucleotides read TGCGCCAGCAGTGAGACTCAGGGCGGAGATACGCAGTATTTT.

The rearrangement uses TRBV27 and TRBJ2-7; 9 nucleotides line up with TRBD1. Germline V lookup: CDR1 MNHEY, CDR2 SMNVEV (reference sequence). The CDR3 consists of 14 residues. The junction had 7 bases not matched to a gene; V was cut back by 5 bases and J by 5 bases. This chain's CDR3 is CASSRDRAYHEQYF. The CDR3 DNA sequence: TGTGCCAGCAGTCGGGACAGGGCCTACCACGAGCAGTACTTC.

In its sample, this clone was seen a few times. The rearrangement joins TRBV27 to TRBJ2-7; 10 bases are a match to TRBD1. Germline loops: CDR1 MNHEY, CDR2 SMNVEV (reference sequence). The CDR3 runs 16 residues. The trim removed 5 bases at V and 4 bases at J, leaving 11 bases unmatched. CDR3 coding DNA: TGTGCCAGCAGTCCCCTTGGGGGACAGGGGCTTTACGAGCAGTACTTC. Translation gives CASSPLGGQGLYEQYF.

The chain joins TRBV28 to TRBJ1-3, with D possibly being TRBD1 (5 bases). The V gene lost 6 bases and the J gene lost 2 bases, with 11 bases spanning the gap. The CDR3 totals 14 residues. Germline V gives CDR1 MDHEN, CDR2 SYDVKM. CDR3 sequence: CASRTQGTGNTIYF. CDR3 sequence (DNA): TGTGCCAGCAGGACGCAGGGTACTGGAAACACCATATATTTT.

This sequence joins TRBV19 and TRBJ1-6; D not certain. Germline V lookup: CDR1 LNHDA, CDR2 SQIVND (reference sequence). V lost 0 bases and J lost 9, with 6 bases in between. This CDR3 region has 13 residues. The DNA for the CDR3 is TGTGCCAGTAGTATAGATAGGAGTTCACCCCTCCACTTT. Translation gives CASSIDRSSPLHF.

The V gene is TRBV7-2, the J gene TRBJ2-7; TRBD1 might be the D (6 bases). Germline V gene sequence: CDR1 SGHTA, CDR2 FQGNSA. Trimming stripped 4 bases from V and 0 bases from J, with 16 bases between. This CDR3 is built from 16 residues. The CDR3 is CASSYSAGDNSYEQYF. The DNA for the CDR3 is TGTGCCAGCAGCTACAGCGCAGGGGACAACTCCTACGAGCAGTACTTC.